These T cell receptor beta chains were read from a single sample in a study of T cells in Graves' hyperthyroidism and ophthalmopathy. TCRdb re-called the multiplex PCR reads through MiXCR, storing one row per CDR3 protein. Here the sample spans 400,000 to 500,000 distinct CDR3 sequences, around 15% being singletons. The sample was blood. All receptors derive from a man aged 18 to 30 with Graves' ophthalmopathy. The CDR3 runs from the conserved cysteine through the conserved F or W. A D gene is named only where the DNA matches it firmly. Where a row states a size, it is once, few, many or the class of an expanded clone; other rows omit it.

J: TRBJ2-2; size: many; V: TRBV12-3/TRBV12-4; length: 15; D: TRBD1; DNA: TGTGCCAGCAGCAGGGACAGGGTGGCGACCGGGGAGCTGTTTTTT; CDR3: CASSRDRVATGELFF
J: TRBJ2-1; size: many; V: TRBV20-1; length: 14; D: TRBD2; DNA: TGCAGGGTGGCTAGCGGGAGAATTGTCAATGAGCAGTTCTTC; CDR3: CRVASGRIVNEQFF
J: TRBJ2-3; size: many; V: TRBV18; length: 15; D: NA; DNA: TGTGCCAGCTCACCACCACACCTTAGCACAGATACGCAGTATTTT; CDR3: CASSPPHLSTDTQYF
J: TRBJ1-5; size: many; V: TRBV7-8; length: 13; D: TRBD1; DNA: TGTGCCAGCAGCTATGGGACAGGGGCGCCCCAGCATTTT; CDR3: CASSYGTGAPQHF
J: TRBJ1-4; size: many; V: TRBV12-3/TRBV12-4; length: 14; D: NA; DNA: TGTGCCAGCAGTTTGTCCCCAACTAATGAAAAACTGTTTTTT; CDR3: CASSLSPTNEKLFF
J: TRBJ2-4; size: many; V: TRBV7-3; length: 14; D: TRBD1; DNA: TGTGCCGGCTGGGACAGGGGGCCCAAAAACATTCAGTACTTC; CDR3: CAGWDRGPKNIQYF
J: TRBJ1-4; size: few; V: TRBV9; length: 16; D: NA; DNA: TGTGCCAGCAGCTCTAGAAATGGGGGCGGTAATGAAAAACTGTTTTTT; CDR3: CASSSRNGGGNEKLFF
J: TRBJ1-4; size: many; V: TRBV2; length: 13; D: NA; DNA: TGTGCCAGCAGTGAAGTGGTTGGTGAAAAACTGTTTTTT; CDR3: CASSEVVGEKLFF
J: TRBJ1-2; size: many; V: TRBV7-2; length: 14; D: NA; DNA: TGTGCCAGCATCCTTGGGGGGGTCCGAGGAGGCTACACCTTC; CDR3: CASILGGVRGGYTF
J: TRBJ2-3; size: few; V: TRBV7-6; length: 14; D: NA; DNA: TGTGCCAGCAGCTTAACCCAGAGAACAGATACGCAGTATTTT; CDR3: CASSLTQRTDTQYF
J: TRBJ2-7; size: many; V: TRBV11-2; length: 14; D: TRBD1; DNA: TGTGCCAGCAGCCGACAGGGGACTTCTACGAGGCAGTACTTC; CDR3: CASSRQGTSTRQYF
J: TRBJ2-7; size: many; V: TRBV19; length: 15; D: NA; DNA: TGTGCCAGTAGTACGGCGAAGGGAAGCTCCTACGAGCAGTACTTC; CDR3: CASSTAKGSSYEQYF
J: TRBJ1-1; size: few; V: TRBV27; length: 13; D: NA; DNA: TGTGCCAGCAGTTTAATAGAGAACACTGAAGCTTTCTTT; CDR3: CASSLIENTEAFF
J: TRBJ2-2; size: NA; V: TRBV5-4; length: 14; D: NA; DNA: TGTGCCAGCAGCTTGCAGGGAGGTACCGGGGAGCTGTTTTTT; CDR3: CASSLQGGTGELFF
J: TRBJ2-1; size: NA; V: TRBV24-1; length: 15; D: TRBD2; DNA: TGTGCCACCATGACTAGCGGGAGCTCCTACAATGAGCAGTTCTTC; CDR3: CATMTSGSSYNEQFF
J: TRBJ1-2; size: NA; V: TRBV5-4; length: 15; D: NA; DNA: TGTGCCAGCAGCCCCCAGGGATATGGAAACTATGGCTACACCTTC; CDR3: CASSPQGYGNYGYTF
J: TRBJ2-7; size: many; V: TRBV15; length: 14; D: NA; DNA: TGTGCCACCAGCAGAGATCAGGCGCTATACGAGCAGTACTTC; CDR3: CATSRDQALYEQYF
J: TRBJ1-3; size: few; V: TRBV27; length: 17; D: NA; DNA: TGTGCCAGCAGTTTAGTAGGTCGCCAGATCGCTGGAAACACCATATATTTT; CDR3: CASSLVGRQIAGNTIYF
J: TRBJ1-4; size: NA; V: TRBV20-1; length: 13; D: TRBD1; DNA: TGCAGTGCTCTGACAGGGAGTCTAGAAAAACTGTTTTTT; CDR3: CSALTGSLEKLFF
J: TRBJ1-3; size: once; V: TRBV5-1; length: 15; D: NA; DNA: TGCGCCAGCAGCTTGGCGGGGTATCCTGGAAACACCATATATTTT; CDR3: CASSLAGYPGNTIYF
J: TRBJ2-1; size: many; V: TRBV20-1; length: 12; D: NA; DNA: TGCAGTGCTAGTCCCGCCGCACTATCCCAGTTCTTC; CDR3: CSASPAALSQFF
J: TRBJ1-1; size: NA; V: TRBV7-8; length: 11; D: NA; DNA: TGTGCCAGCAGCTTAGAAGGGCGAGCTTTCTTT; CDR3: CASSLEGRAFF
J: TRBJ1-2; size: many; V: TRBV6-1; length: 13; D: NA; DNA: TGTGCCACCAGGACAGAGGGGAACTATGGCTACACCTTC; CDR3: CATRTEGNYGYTF
J: TRBJ2-1; size: many; V: TRBV7-9; length: 15; D: NA; DNA: TGTGCCAGCAGCTTAGTCTGGAGCTCCTACAATGAGCAGTTCTTC; CDR3: CASSLVWSSYNEQFF
J: TRBJ2-1; size: many; V: TRBV24-1; length: 18; D: TRBD2; DNA: TGTGCCACCAGTGATTTCTCCGGGCGGGAGAAGTCCCGCAATGAGCAGTTCTTC; CDR3: CATSDFSGREKSRNEQFF
J: TRBJ2-1; size: many; V: TRBV7-9; length: 14; D: NA; DNA: TGTGCCAGCAGCGACACAGGGTTCTACAATGAGCAGTTCTTC; CDR3: CASSDTGFYNEQFF
J: TRBJ1-2; size: few; V: TRBV5-1; length: 13; D: NA; DNA: TGCGCCAGCATCGATGGAACAGGATATGGCTACACCTTC; CDR3: CASIDGTGYGYTF
J: TRBJ2-5; size: few; V: TRBV7-9; length: 15; D: NA; DNA: TGTGCCAGCAGCTCCCCTCGAACGCCGCAAGAGACCCAGTACTTC; CDR3: CASSSPRTPQETQYF
J: TRBJ1-2; size: many; V: TRBV6-1; length: 15; D: TRBD1; DNA: TGTGCCAGCAGTAGGGGGGAAGGGGGCCACTATGGCTACACCTTC; CDR3: CASSRGEGGHYGYTF
J: TRBJ2-5; size: NA; V: TRBV24-1; length: 16; D: NA; DNA: TGTGCCACCAGTCGTGGGGTAAAGGACCCGCAAGAGACCCAGTACTTC; CDR3: CATSRGVKDPQETQYF
J: TRBJ1-5; size: many; V: TRBV19; length: 14; D: NA; DNA: TGTGCCAGTCTCGGGGAATACAGCAATCAGCCCCAGCATTTT; CDR3: CASLGEYSNQPQHF
J: TRBJ2-1; size: many; V: TRBV7-9; length: 17; D: NA; DNA: TGTGCCAGCAGCTTAGCGCGTATCGAAAGTGCCTACAATGAGCAGTTCTTC; CDR3: CASSLARIESAYNEQFF
J: TRBJ1-2; size: many; V: TRBV7-2; length: 14; D: TRBD1; DNA: TGTGCCAGCAGCTCCGGACAGGGGGCGAGTGGCTACACCTTC; CDR3: CASSSGQGASGYTF
J: TRBJ1-1; size: many; V: TRBV10-3; length: 15; D: NA; DNA: TGTGCCATCAGTAGGGGGATTGGCCTTAACACTGAAGCTTTCTTT; CDR3: CAISRGIGLNTEAFF
J: TRBJ1-1; size: NA; V: TRBV15; length: 15; D: NA; DNA: TGTGCCACCAGCAGAGGACCCGGCAGGAACACTGAAGCTTTCTTT; CDR3: CATSRGPGRNTEAFF
J: TRBJ2-7; size: few; V: TRBV28; length: 15; D: TRBD2; DNA: TGTGCCAGCAGTTACCTAGCGGGAGGGCCCGGAGAGCAGTACTTC; CDR3: CASSYLAGGPGEQYF
J: TRBJ2-5; size: many; V: TRBV3-1; length: 14; D: NA; DNA: TGTGCCAGCAGCACCTCGGTCGCCCAAGAGACCCAGTACTTC; CDR3: CASSTSVAQETQYF
J: TRBJ2-1; size: many; V: TRBV10-3; length: 17; D: NA; DNA: TGTGCCATCAGTGACCCGTTGGGGGAGGCGGCCTACAATGAGCAGTTCTTC; CDR3: CAISDPLGEAAYNEQFF
J: TRBJ2-3; size: NA; V: TRBV19; length: 16; D: TRBD2; DNA: TGTGCCAGTAGTATAACTAGCGGGGGGGCCACGGATACGCAGTATTTT; CDR3: CASSITSGGATDTQYF
J: TRBJ2-1; size: NA; V: TRBV7-9; length: 12; D: NA; DNA: TGTGCCAGCAGCTTACGTAACGATGAGCAGTTCTTC; CDR3: CASSLRNDEQFF
J: TRBJ2-2; size: few; V: TRBV7-9; length: 11; D: TRBD2; DNA: TGTGCCAGCACGACTAGCCGGGAGCTGTTTTTT; CDR3: CASTTSRELFF
J: TRBJ2-1; size: few; V: TRBV10-2; length: 13; D: NA; DNA: TGCGCCAGCAGCGGGGGTTACTACAATGAGCAGTTCTTC; CDR3: CASSGGYYNEQFF
J: TRBJ2-5; size: NA; V: TRBV10-1; length: 12; D: NA; DNA: TGCGCCAGCAAGGTAGCCCCAGAGACCCAGTACTTC; CDR3: CASKVAPETQYF
J: TRBJ1-2; size: many; V: TRBV6-2/TRBV6-3; length: 15; D: NA; DNA: TGTGCCAGCGGTGAGGGACACAACTTTGGGTATGGCTACACCTTC; CDR3: CASGEGHNFGYGYTF